This TCR beta chain was recovered during a study of CD8 T cells in Susac syndrome. The T cells that were sequenced for TCR beta were CD8+ and CD4+ cells from blood. TEMRA cells were FACS-enriched and CD8+ and CD4+ T cells negatively isolated. With random hexamers, reverse transcription was performed on roughly 0.5 to 1 ug of RNA. By means of immunoSEQ multiplex PCR, TCR beta CDR3 spanning 54 Vbeta and 13 Jbeta underwent amplification. MiXCR, applied by TCRdb to the immunoSEQ multiplex PCR reads, yields one record per CDR3 protein. The table includes tens of thousands of distinct CDR3 sequences, around nine tenths detected once. The CDR3 loop spans 13 amino acids. Trimming cost V 7 bases and J 9 bases, with 14 bases left between them. Germline CDR1 reads SGDLS; CDR2 reads YYNGEE.

The receptor comes from a human donor with multiple sclerosis. What was sequenced was CD8+ T cells from PBMCs. V usage is TRBV9 and J usage is TRBJ1-6; a weak D match, TRBD1 (6 bases). The CDR3 sequence is CASGGQTLSPLHF. CDR3 bases: TGTGCCAGCGGGGGGCAGACACTTTCACCCCTCCACTTT. Combining the CDR3 with reference TRBV9 and TRBJ1-6 gives the whole variable domain DSGVTQTPKHLITATGQRVTLRCSPRSGDLSVYWYQQSLDQGLQFLIQYYNGEERAKGNILERFSAQQFPDLHSELNLSSLELGDSALYFCASGGQTLSPLHFGNGTRLTVT.